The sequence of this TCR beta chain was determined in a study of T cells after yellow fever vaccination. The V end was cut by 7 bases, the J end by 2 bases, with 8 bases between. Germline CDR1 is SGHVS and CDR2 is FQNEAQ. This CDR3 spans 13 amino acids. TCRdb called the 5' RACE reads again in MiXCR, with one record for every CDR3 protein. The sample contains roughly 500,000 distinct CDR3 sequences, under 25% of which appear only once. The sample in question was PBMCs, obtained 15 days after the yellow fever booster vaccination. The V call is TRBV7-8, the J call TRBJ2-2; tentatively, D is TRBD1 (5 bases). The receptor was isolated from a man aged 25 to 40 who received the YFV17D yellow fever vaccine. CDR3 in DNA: TGTGCCAGCATGGGGCTAAACACCGGGGAGCTGTTTTTT. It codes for CASMGLNTGELFF.